Listed below are T cell receptor beta chains from one sample, sequenced in a study of shared clonotypes between healthy human individuals. Generated by immunoSEQ multiplex PCR, the TCRdb table keeps only in-frame clones and is missing some. The repertoire holds 2 million to 2.5 million clones, with around 95% as singletons. The sequencing sample was made of naive CD4+ T cells sorted from blood. These receptors all come from a man in his late teens or twenties in good health. Both conserved end residues are part of each CDR3. A D gene is named only where the DNA matches it firmly. Size tells how often a clone was seen (once, few, many) or the class of an expanded clone, and some rows leave it out.

.	TRBV5-1	TRBJ2-1	.	TGCGCCAGCAGCTTGATTTGGCGGGGAATAAACAATGAGCAGTTCTTC	CASSLIWRGINNEQFF
TRBD1	TRBV7-2	TRBJ1-4	.	TGTGCCAGCAGCGCCGGGACAGCTAATGAAAAACTGTTTTTT	CASSAGTANEKLFF
.	TRBV18	TRBJ1-3	.	TGTGCCAGCTCACCCCCCACTCCGGGGGCTGGAAACACCATATATTTT	CASSPPTPGAGNTIYF
.	TRBV6-1	TRBJ1-1	.	TGTGCCACCTCCTCCGGGACGGTGAACACTGAAGCTTTCTTT	CATSSGTVNTEAFF
TRBD1	TRBV10-2	TRBJ1-3	.	TGCGCCAGCAGTGAGTCCGGGACAGGGGCCATCTCTGGAAACACCATATATTTT	CASSESGTGAISGNTIYF
.	TRBV25-1	TRBJ2-3	.	TGTGCCAGCAGTGAGCATGGTTTGGGGTGGACGCAGTATTTT	CASSEHGLGWTQYF
.	TRBV27	TRBJ2-7	.	TGTGCCAGCAGTTTACGGGCAGGGGGGTACGAGCAGTACTTC	CASSLRAGGYEQYF
TRBD2	TRBV12-5	TRBJ2-7	.	TGTGCTAGTGGTTTGGTCTCACCCGGGGGGGGAAGGTACGAGCAGTACTTC	CASGLVSPGGGRYEQYF
TRBD1	TRBV30	TRBJ1-5	.	TGTGCCTGGAAAGGACAGGGGCGTCAGCCCCAGCATTTT	CAWKGQGRQPQHF
.	TRBV14	TRBJ1-2	.	TGTGCCAGCAGCCAAGATGCCCCGTATGGCTACACCTTC	CASSQDAPYGYTF
TRBD1	TRBV7-2	TRBJ1-3	.	TGTGCCAGCAGCTTTATACCCCTAGCAGGGGGTATCGAGCACACCATATATTTT	CASSFIPLAGGIEHTIYF
TRBD2	TRBV4-1	TRBJ2-7	.	TGCGCCAGCAGCCAAGATCGGGGGGACCCCACGTACGAGCAGTACTTC	CASSQDRGDPTYEQYF
.	TRBV11-3	TRBJ2-1	.	TGTGCCAGCAGCTTAGACGGGCGGAACAATGAGCAGTTCTTC	CASSLDGRNNEQFF
TRBD2	TRBV10-3	TRBJ2-1	.	TGTGCCATCAGAACGTTAGCGGGAGTAAACGATGAGCAGTTCTTC	CAIRTLAGVNDEQFF
TRBD2	TRBV11-2	TRBJ2-5	.	TGTGCCAGCAGCGCCCGGACTAGCAAACAAGAGACCCAGTACTTC	CASSARTSKQETQYF
.	TRBV7-2	TRBJ2-7	.	TGTGCCAGCAGCTTAGCGCTGGGATTCTACGAGCAGTACTTC	CASSLALGFYEQYF
.	TRBV5-1	TRBJ1-4	.	TGCGCCAGCAGCAAACAGGGACTTTGGGCAACTAATGAAAAACTGTTTTTT	CASSKQGLWATNEKLFF
.	TRBV27	TRBJ2-6	.	TGTGCCAGCAGTAAACAGGGTAAAGTCTCTGGGGCCAACGTCCTGACTTTC	CASSKQGKVSGANVLTF
.	TRBV25-1	TRBJ1-2	.	TGTGCCAGCAGTGACGACTTGGCTGGCTACACCTTC	CASSDDLAGYTF
TRBD2	TRBV10-3	TRBJ2-1	.	TGTGCCACCAAACTAGCGGGAGGGCCAACGGCCTACAATGAGCAGTTCTTC	CATKLAGGPTAYNEQFF
.	TRBV21-1	TRBJ2-7	once	TGTGCCAGCAGCCTACAGGGTCGGTTCTACGAGCAGTACTTC	CASSLQGRFYEQYF
TRBD1	TRBV6-1	TRBJ1-2	.	TGTGCCAGCAGTGAACGCGGACGAGGACAGGGGGGAGTGAATGGCTACACCTTC	CASSERGRGQGGVNGYTF
.	TRBV6-6	TRBJ2-1	.	TGTGCCAGCAGTCCGCACGGGGGTAGGGTGAATGAGCAGTTCTTC	CASSPHGGRVNEQFF
TRBD2	TRBV9	TRBJ2-7	.	TGTGCCAGCAGCGCCGGACTAGCGGGAGAATACGAGCAGTACTTC	CASSAGLAGEYEQYF
.	TRBV7-7	TRBJ2-2	.	TGTGCTAGCAGCCCAAACCGGGCACGCACCGGGGAGCTGTTTTTT	CASSPNRARTGELFF
.	TRBV27	TRBJ2-1	.	TGTGCCAGCAGTTGGGGGGCCGCAAGCTACAATGAGCAGTTCTTC	CASSWGAASYNEQFF
TRBD2	TRBV18	TRBJ2-7	.	TGTGCCAGCTCAAGAGGGACTAGCGGGACCCAAGCCTACGAGCAGTACTTC	CASSRGTSGTQAYEQYF
.	TRBV7-6	TRBJ2-3	.	TGTGCCAGCAGCTTATTAGGGGATACGCAGTATTTT	CASSLLGDTQYF
TRBD1	TRBV6-5	TRBJ1-1	.	TGTGCCAGCAGTCGACAGGGCCCTAATGAAGCTTTCTTT	CASSRQGPNEAFF
.	TRBV30	TRBJ1-4	once	TGTGCCTGGAGTCGGGCAGTTGGAAGTTCGGTAAATGAAAAACTGTTTTTT	CAWSRAVGSSVNEKLFF
TRBD1	TRBV7-8	TRBJ1-4	once	TGTGCCAGCAGCTCCGGGACAGGGGTCGCTGCAACTAATGAAAAACTGTTTTTT	CASSSGTGVAATNEKLFF
.	TRBV12-1	TRBJ2-3	.	TGTGCCAGCAGCTTGCCGGGGCGGGCCTGCACAGATACGCAGTATTTT	CASSLPGRACTDTQYF
.	TRBV7-9	TRBJ2-1	.	TGTGCCAGCAGCTTACGCGGGGAAAATGAGCAGTTCTTC	CASSLRGENEQFF
TRBD2	TRBV5-4	TRBJ2-1	.	TGTGCCAGCAGCCGGGGGACTAGCGGTTCCTACAATGAGCAGTTCTTC	CASSRGTSGSYNEQFF
TRBD2	TRBV7-2	TRBJ2-5	.	TGTGCCAGCAGCTTATCGGCTAGCGGGAGTGGGTACTTC	CASSLSASGSGYF
TRBD1	TRBV28	TRBJ1-2	.	TGTGCCAGCAGTTTATTCACGGGACAGGTTTATGGCTACACCTTC	CASSLFTGQVYGYTF
TRBD2	TRBV29-1	TRBJ2-1	.	TGCAGCGTCCAAACTAGCGGCAATGAGCAGTTCTTC	CSVQTSGNEQFF
.	TRBV6-1	TRBJ1-3	.	TGTGCCAGCAGTGATAACCCGGGGGGAGGAAACACCATATATTTT	CASSDNPGGGNTIYF
.	TRBV11-1	TRBJ2-2	.	TGTGCCAGCAGCTTTGACACCGGGGAGCTGTTTTTT	CASSFDTGELFF
.	TRBV19	TRBJ2-1	.	TGTGCCAGTAGTATAAGGGCAGGGAACGTCAATGAGCAGTTCTTC	CASSIRAGNVNEQFF
.	TRBV9	TRBJ1-2	.	TGTGCCAGCAGCGTAGGGGGGGCCTCCTACACCTTC	CASSVGGASYTF
.	TRBV5-6	TRBJ1-2	.	TGTGCCAGCAGCTTGGACCCCAGATCCAACTCGGATGGCTACACCTTC	CASSLDPRSNSDGYTF
.	TRBV6-1	TRBJ1-5	.	TGTGCCAGCAGTGAACGCAGGCTAATTAGCAATCAGCCCCAGCATTTT	CASSERRLISNQPQHF